The 13 T cell receptor beta chains presented below share a single source sample, sequenced in a study of vaccination and CD4 T cells after COVID-19. Treatment specified: roughly nine-day PBMC culture with coronavirus spike peptide pools or control peptides (ViraFEST assay). An Oncomine TCR Beta short-read assay was used to sequence the DNA from cultured CD4+ T cells. MiXCR, applied by TCRdb to the PCR reads, yields one record per CDR3 protein. The sample records 16,000 or so distinct CDR3 sequences, 75% being singletons. Their cognate antigens are unknown. The source material was CD4+ T cells from blood, cultured in vitro, sampled after SARS-CoV-2 vaccination. All receptors come from a human donor who received a COVID-19 vaccine.

J is TRBJ2-5 and V is TRBV20-1; the match to TRBD1 covers 10 bases. Germline V gene sequence: CDR1 DFQATT, CDR2 SNEGSKA (reference sequence). V shed 1 base and J 4 bases; nucleotides not matched to a gene: 6. The CDR3 contains 15 residues. CDR3 sequence (DNA): TGCAGTGCTAGAGGCGGGACAGGGGTAGGAGAGACCCAGTACTTC. Residues: CSARGGTGVGETQYF.

J is TRBJ1-6 and V is TRBV6-2 or TRBV6-3, with a weak D call TRBD1 (5 bases). Germline V CDR1 and CDR2: MNHEY, SVGEGT. The CDR3 has 14 residues. V gave up 4 bases and J gave up 5 bases, with 9 bases separating them. CDR3 DNA sequence: TGTGCCAGCAGTTTTCAAGGGGATAATTCACCCCTCCACTTT. It yields the protein CASSFQGDNSPLHF.

V gene TRBV12-3 or TRBV12-4 combines with J gene TRBJ1-5; TRBD1 might be the D (6 bases). The V and J ends lost 5 bases and 2 bases respectively, with 10 bases between them. The CDR3 loop spans 14 amino acids. The CDR3 DNA reads TGTGCCAGCAGTGACAGGAGACGCAATCAGCCCCAGCATTTT. Translation: CASSDRRRNQPQHF.

The genes are TRBV20-1 and TRBJ2-3; 13 nucleotides match TRBD2. Germline values: CDR1 DFQATT, CDR2 SNEGSKA (reference sequence). CDR3 size: 14 residues. The V segment lost 5 bases and the J segment 6 bases; nucleotides outside the gene matches: 5. DNA for the CDR3: TGCAGTGCTCGAACTAGCGGGGGGGCGGATACGCAGTATTTT. As protein: CSARTSGGADTQYF.

CDR3 sequence: CASSIQGVVYGYTF. The CDR3 DNA follows: TGTGCCAGTAGTATTCAGGGGGTGGTCTATGGCTACACCTTC. The genes are TRBV19 and TRBJ1-2; TRBD1 matches 7 bases. The J segment lost 4 bases and the V segment lost 3 bases, leaving 5 bases of the junction unmatched. The CDR3 totals 14 residues. Germline CDR1 reads LNHDA; CDR2 reads SQIVND (reference sequence).

The table lists this clonotype with a few counts. The chain links TRBV7-8 to TRBJ1-1, with 7 nucleotides matching TRBD1. The germline V gene has CDR1 SGHVS and CDR2 FQNEAQ. V trimming: 5 bases; J trimming: 8 bases; junction bases outside the gene matches: 11. The CDR3 runs to 14 residues. The chain's CDR3 is CASSPLRETGEAFF. The CDR3 DNA is TGTGCCAGCAGCCCCCTTAGGGAGACAGGGGAAGCTTTCTTT.

Worth noting for this clonotype: A junction end diverges from the germline sequence, so it may reflect a read error. The chain recombines TRBV12-3 or TRBV12-4 with TRBJ2-7; 8 bases match TRBD2. This CDR3 has 14 amino acids. In DNA form, the CDR3 reads TGTGCCAGCAGTCTAGCGGGCGGAGGCGACGAGCAGTACTTC. Its translation: CASSLAGGGDEQYF.

In its sample, this clonotype was seen a few times. The chain joins TRBV20-1 to TRBJ2-5; D possibly corresponds to TRBD2 (5 bases). V lost 6 bases, J lost 5 bases, and 22 bases lay in between. From germline, CDR1 is DFQATT and CDR2 SNEGSKA (reference sequence). This CDR3 region has 15 residues. This CDR3 reads CSAPAPSREPETQYF. As DNA, the CDR3 is TGCAGTGCCCCGGCTCCTAGCCGGGAACCTGAGACCCAGTACTTC.

The chain recombines TRBV25-1 with TRBJ2-3, with unresolved D. Germline lookup yields CDR1 MGHDK and CDR2 SYGVNS. The length of the CDR3 is 13 residues. V dropped 1 base and J dropped 2 bases, with 4 bases sitting between them. The CDR3 nucleotides read TGTGCCAGCAGTGAATCCTCCACAGATACGCAGTATTTT. It encodes CASSESSTDTQYF.

This chain uses TRBV20-1 with TRBJ2-5; weak D call: TRBD2 (6 bases). The CDR3 has 15 residues. V lost 3 bases, J lost 1 base, and 15 bases lay in between. Germline lookup yields CDR1 DFQATT and CDR2 SNEGSKA (reference sequence). The CDR3 region has the DNA TGCAGTGCTAGTTTTGCGGGGTCCCTCCAAGAGACCCAGTACTTC. Translating gives CSASFAGSLQETQYF.

This chain uses TRBV6-1 with TRBJ1-2, with 7 bases that match TRBD1. V lost 3 bases to trimming and J lost 3 bases; unmatched junction nucleotides: 16. Germline CDR1 is MNHNS and CDR2 is SASEGT. The CDR3 is made up of 18 amino acids. CDR3 sequence (DNA): TGTGCCAGCAGTGAGGGGGGACAGCGACATAGGGCCCACTATGGCTACACCTTC. Encoded protein: CASSEGGQRHRAHYGYTF.

This chain connects TRBV30 to TRBJ1-3; D is perhaps TRBD1 (5 bases). Germline V lookup: CDR1 GTSNPN, CDR2 SVGIG (reference sequence). Trimming removed 5 bases from V and 2 bases from J, with 19 bases in between. The CDR3 extends over 16 amino acids. CDR3 protein: CAWGRRGDLAGNTIYF. Written as DNA, the CDR3 is TGTGCCTGGGGCAGAAGAGGGGATCTAGCTGGAAACACCATATATTTT.

This clonotype was observed a single time. The chain uses TRBV20-1 and TRBJ2-7; D possibly uses TRBD1 or TRBD2 (5 bases each). Trimming stripped 0 bases from V and 9 bases from J, with 21 bases between. The CDR3 loop spans 15 amino acids. CDR1 and CDR2 (germline): DFQATT, SNEGSKA (reference sequence). Here the CDR3 reads CSARDPGLSGTWQYF. DNA of the CDR3: TGCAGTGCTAGAGATCCGGGCTTGTCGGGGACGTGGCAGTACTTC.